This record covers a single T cell receptor (beta chain). This entry comes from a study of regulatory T cells in long-lasting Graves disease. Stated time point: persistent/refractory GD, antithyroid drugs over 5 years with positive TRAb. PBMC-derived RNA was used for the TCR library. EDTA tubes collected nine milliliters of peripheral blood. Trimming removed 7 bases from V and 3 bases from J, with 13 bases in between. The CDR3 runs 13 residues. Germline V CDR1 and CDR2: SEHNR, FQNEAQ (reference sequence). TCR beta libraries were built with iRepertoire HTBI primers and Arm-PCR of CDR3 regions. From the multiplex PCR reads, TCRdb called clonotypes with MiXCR, one entry per CDR3 protein. The sample comprises over 650,000 distinct CDR3 sequences, around 30% of which are singletons, and roughly 41% rests with the top ten.

This clonotype was obtained from a female donor with Graves disease. This rearrangement joins TRBV7-9 to TRBJ2-7, with D maybe TRBD1 (6 bases). The sequenced sample was peripheral blood mononuclear cells (PBMCs), obtained when the disease was refractory, from a patient treated with antithyroid drugs. Here the CDR3 reads CASTSGQDYEQYF. The CDR3 nucleotides read TGTGCCAGCACCTCGGGACAAGACTACGAGCAGTACTTC.